This T cell receptor (beta chain) was profiled in a study of T cells in Graves' hyperthyroidism and ophthalmopathy. RNA transcripts provided the source from which TCR beta CDR3 regions were amplified. The TCR CDR3 was amplified in a first-round RT-PCR using the HTBI primer set. TCRdb used MiXCR to reprocess the multiplex PCR reads, holding one entry per CDR3 protein. This sample carries almost 600,000 distinct CDR3 sequences, approximately 15% of them seen once, and the ten largest clones take roughly 5.5%. Hyperthyroidism, newly diagnosed and lasting under 2 months, affected patients aged 18 to 65. The blood specimen was taken at initial hyperthyroidism diagnosis, before any ophthalmopathy symptoms. Trimming took 7 bases from V and 2 from J, leaving 14 bases between them. This CDR3 has 14 amino acids. Germline CDR1 and CDR2: LNHDA and SQIVND (reference sequence).

Sequenced input: blood. V and J are TRBV19 and TRBJ1-2, with D unclear. This sequence was found in a woman in her twenties or thirties with Graves' hyperthyroidism that later progressed to Graves' ophthalmopathy. CDR3 residues: CASIPGRGNYGYTF. As DNA, the CDR3 is TGTGCCAGTATCCCCGGACGAGGGAACTATGGCTACACCTTC.